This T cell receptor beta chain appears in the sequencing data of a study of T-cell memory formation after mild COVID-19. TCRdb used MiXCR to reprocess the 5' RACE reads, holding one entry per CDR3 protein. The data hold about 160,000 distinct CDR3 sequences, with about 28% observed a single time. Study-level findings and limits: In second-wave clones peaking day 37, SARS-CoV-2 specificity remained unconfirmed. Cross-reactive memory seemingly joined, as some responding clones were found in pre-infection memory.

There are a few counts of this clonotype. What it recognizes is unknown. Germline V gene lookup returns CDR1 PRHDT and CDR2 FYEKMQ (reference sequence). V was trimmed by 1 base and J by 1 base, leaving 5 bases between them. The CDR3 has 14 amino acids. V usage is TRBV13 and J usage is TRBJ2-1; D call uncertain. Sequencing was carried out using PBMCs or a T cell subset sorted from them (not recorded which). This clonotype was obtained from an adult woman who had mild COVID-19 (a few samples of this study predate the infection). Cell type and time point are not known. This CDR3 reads CASSLEGSYNEQFF. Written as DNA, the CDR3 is TGTGCCAGCAGCTTAGAGGGATCCTACAATGAGCAGTTCTTC.